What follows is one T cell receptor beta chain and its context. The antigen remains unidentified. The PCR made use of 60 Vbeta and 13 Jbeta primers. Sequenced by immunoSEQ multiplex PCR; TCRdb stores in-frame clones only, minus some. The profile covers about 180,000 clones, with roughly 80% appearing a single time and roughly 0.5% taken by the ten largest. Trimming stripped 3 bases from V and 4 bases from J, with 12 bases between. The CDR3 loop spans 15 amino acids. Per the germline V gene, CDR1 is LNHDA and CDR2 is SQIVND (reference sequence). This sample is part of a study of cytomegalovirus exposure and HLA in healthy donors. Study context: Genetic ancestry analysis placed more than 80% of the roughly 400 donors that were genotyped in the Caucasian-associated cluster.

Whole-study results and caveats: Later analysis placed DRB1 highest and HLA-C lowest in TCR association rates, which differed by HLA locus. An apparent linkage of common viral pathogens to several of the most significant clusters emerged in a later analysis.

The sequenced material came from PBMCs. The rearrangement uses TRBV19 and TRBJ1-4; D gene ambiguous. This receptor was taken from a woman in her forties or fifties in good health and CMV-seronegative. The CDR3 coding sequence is TGTGCCAGTAGTATTGTGGCAGGTGATAATGAAAAACTGTTTTTT. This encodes CASSIVAGDNEKLFF.